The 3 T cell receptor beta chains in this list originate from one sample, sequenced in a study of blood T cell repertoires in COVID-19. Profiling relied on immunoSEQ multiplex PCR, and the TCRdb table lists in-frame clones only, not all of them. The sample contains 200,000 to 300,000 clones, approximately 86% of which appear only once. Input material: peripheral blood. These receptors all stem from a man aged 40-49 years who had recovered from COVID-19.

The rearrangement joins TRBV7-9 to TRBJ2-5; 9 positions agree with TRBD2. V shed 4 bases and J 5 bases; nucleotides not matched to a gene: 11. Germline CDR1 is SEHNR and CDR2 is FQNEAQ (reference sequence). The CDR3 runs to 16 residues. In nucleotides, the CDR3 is TGTGCCAGCAGCTATCGAGTAGCGGGAGCAATGGAGACCCAGTACTTC. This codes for CASSYRVAGAMETQYF.

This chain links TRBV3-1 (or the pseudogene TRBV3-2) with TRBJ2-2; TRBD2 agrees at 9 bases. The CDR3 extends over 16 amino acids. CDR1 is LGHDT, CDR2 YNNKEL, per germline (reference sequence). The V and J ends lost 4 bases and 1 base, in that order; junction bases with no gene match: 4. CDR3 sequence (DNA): TGTGCCAGCAGCCCAAGCGGGGGGCTGAACACCGGGGAGCTGTTTTTT. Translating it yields CASSPSGGLNTGELFF.

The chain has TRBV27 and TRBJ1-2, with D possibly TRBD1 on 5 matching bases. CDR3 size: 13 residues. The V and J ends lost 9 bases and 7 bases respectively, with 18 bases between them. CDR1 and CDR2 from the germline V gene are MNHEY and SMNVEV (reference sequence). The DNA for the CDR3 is TGTGCCAGACGGGGGGATGCGGGTGGTGGCTACACCTTC. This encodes CARRGDAGGGYTF.